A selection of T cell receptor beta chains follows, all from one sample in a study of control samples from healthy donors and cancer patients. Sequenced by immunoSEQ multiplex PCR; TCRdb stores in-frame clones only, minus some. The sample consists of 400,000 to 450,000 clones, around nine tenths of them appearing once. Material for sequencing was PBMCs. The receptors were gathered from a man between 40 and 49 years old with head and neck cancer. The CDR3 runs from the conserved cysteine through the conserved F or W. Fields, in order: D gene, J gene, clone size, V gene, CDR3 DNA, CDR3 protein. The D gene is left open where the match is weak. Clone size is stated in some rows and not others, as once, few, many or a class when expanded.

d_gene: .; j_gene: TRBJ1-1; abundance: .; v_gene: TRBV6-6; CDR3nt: TGTGCCAGCAGCCCTTCAATTGGGACGTTAGCTTTCTTT; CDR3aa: CASSPSIGTLAFF
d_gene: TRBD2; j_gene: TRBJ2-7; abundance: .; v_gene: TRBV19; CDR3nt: TGTGCCAGTAGTATAGTGGGGCGGGAGAAGGGGCGACGGCAGTACTTC; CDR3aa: CASSIVGREKGRRQYF
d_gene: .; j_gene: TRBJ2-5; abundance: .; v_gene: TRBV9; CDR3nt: TGTGCCAGCAGCGTAGGGGGACGGGAGACCCAGTACTTC; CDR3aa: CASSVGGRETQYF
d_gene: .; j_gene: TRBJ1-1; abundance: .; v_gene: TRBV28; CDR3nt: TGTGCCAGCAGTTTACCGGGGGGCCCTAACGCTTTCTTT; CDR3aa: CASSLPGGPNAFF
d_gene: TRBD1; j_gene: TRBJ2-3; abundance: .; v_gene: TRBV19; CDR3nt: TGTGCCAGTAGTATCCGACAGGGGTCAGATACGCAGTATTTT; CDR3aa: CASSIRQGSDTQYF
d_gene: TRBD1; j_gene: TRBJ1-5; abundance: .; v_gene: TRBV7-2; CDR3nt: TGTGCCAGCAGCTTAGTAGGGACAGGGAGTCAGCCCCAGCATTTT; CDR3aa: CASSLVGTGSQPQHF
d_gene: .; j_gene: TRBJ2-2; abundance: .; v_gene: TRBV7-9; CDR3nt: TGTGCCAGCGCCTTTCCCGGGGGTAACACCGGGGAGCTGTTTTTT; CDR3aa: CASAFPGGNTGELFF
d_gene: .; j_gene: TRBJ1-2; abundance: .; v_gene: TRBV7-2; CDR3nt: TGTGCCAGCAGCTTCGGGGGCGACTATGGCTACACCTTC; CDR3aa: CASSFGGDYGYTF
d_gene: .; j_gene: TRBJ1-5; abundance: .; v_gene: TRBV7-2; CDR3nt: TGTGCCAGCAGCTCGGGATGGGCAGGCGGTCAGCCCCAGCATTTT; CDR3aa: CASSSGWAGGQPQHF
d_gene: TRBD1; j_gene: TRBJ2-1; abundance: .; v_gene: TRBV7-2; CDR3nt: TGTGCCAGCAGCTTTGTCTCTACGGGACAGACATACAATGAGCAGTTCTTC; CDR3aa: CASSFVSTGQTYNEQFF
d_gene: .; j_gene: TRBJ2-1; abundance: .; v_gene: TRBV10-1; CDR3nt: TGCGCCAGCAGTGGGGCCGGAGGGTCCTACAATGAGCAGTTCTTC; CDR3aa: CASSGAGGSYNEQFF
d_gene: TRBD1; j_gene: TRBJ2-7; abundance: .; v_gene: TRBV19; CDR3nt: TGTGCCAGTAGTAACAGACAGGGGACCTACGAGCAGTACTTC; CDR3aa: CASSNRQGTYEQYF
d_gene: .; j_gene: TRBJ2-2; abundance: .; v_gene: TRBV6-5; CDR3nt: TGTGCCAGCATTGCGGAGAACACCGGGGAGCTGTTTTTT; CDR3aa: CASIAENTGELFF
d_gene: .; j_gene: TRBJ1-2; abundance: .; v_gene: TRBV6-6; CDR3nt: TGTGCCAGCAGTTACGCAGGTGGAAACTATGGCTACACCTTC; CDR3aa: CASSYAGGNYGYTF
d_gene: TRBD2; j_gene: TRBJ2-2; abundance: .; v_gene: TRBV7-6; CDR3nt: TGTGCCAGCAGCGGTCCGCGACTAGCGAGACGGTACGGGGAGCTGTTTTTT; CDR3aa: CASSGPRLARRYGELFF
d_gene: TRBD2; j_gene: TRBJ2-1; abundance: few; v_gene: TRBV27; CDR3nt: TGTGCCAGCACCTTCCGAGCGGGGGGGAGTAGGCAGTTCTTC; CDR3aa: CASTFRAGGSRQFF
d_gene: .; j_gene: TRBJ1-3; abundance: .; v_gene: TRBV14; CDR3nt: TGTGCCAGCAGCCACTATTACACCGGACAGCTCTCTGGAAACACCATATATTTT; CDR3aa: CASSHYYTGQLSGNTIYF
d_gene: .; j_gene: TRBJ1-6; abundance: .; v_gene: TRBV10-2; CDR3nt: TGCGCCAGCAGTGAGTCGGTCTTGAGCTCCTATAATTCACCCCTCCACTTT; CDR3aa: CASSESVLSSYNSPLHF
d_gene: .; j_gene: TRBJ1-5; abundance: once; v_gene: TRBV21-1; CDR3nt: TGTGCCAGCAGCAGCAAGCACGGGGCCAGCAATCAGCCCCAGCATTTT; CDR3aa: CASSSKHGASNQPQHF
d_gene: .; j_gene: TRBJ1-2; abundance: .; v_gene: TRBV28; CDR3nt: TGTGCCAGCCACTTACAACCCGCTAACTATGGCTACACCTTC; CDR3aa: CASHLQPANYGYTF
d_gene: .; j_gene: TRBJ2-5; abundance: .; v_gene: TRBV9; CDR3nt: TGTGCCAGCAGCCCCCAGGGGGGGGACATGACCCAGTACTTC; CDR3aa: CASSPQGGDMTQYF
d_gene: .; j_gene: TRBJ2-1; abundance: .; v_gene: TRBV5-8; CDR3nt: TGTGCCAGCAGCTTGGGGGGCGATGAGCAGTTCTTC; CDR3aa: CASSLGGDEQFF
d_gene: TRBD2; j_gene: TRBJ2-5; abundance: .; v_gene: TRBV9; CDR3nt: TGTGCCAGCAGCGCGGGAGGGGGACATCCAGGGGAGACCCAGTACTTC; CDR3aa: CASSAGGGHPGETQYF
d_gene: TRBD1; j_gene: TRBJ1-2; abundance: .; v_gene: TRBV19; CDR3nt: TGTGCCAGTAGTCCTACAGGGGGCAGCGGCTACACCTTC; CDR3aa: CASSPTGGSGYTF
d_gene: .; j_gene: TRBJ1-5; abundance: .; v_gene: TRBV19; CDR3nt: TGTGCCACCTCATCGGGGGTAAATCAGCCCCAGCATTTT; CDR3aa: CATSSGVNQPQHF
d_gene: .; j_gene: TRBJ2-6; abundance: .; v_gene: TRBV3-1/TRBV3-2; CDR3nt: TGTGCCAGCAGCCAAGATATACAGGCCGGGGCCAACGTCCTGACTTTC; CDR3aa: CASSQDIQAGANVLTF
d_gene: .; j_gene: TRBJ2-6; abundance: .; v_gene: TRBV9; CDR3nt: TGTGCCAGCAGCGTAGCAAGCTTGGGGGCCAACGTCCTGACTTTC; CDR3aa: CASSVASLGANVLTF
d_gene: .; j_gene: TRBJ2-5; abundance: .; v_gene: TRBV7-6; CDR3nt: TGTGCCAGCAGCTCTAACCTCGGGGCTACACAAGAGACCCAGTACTTC; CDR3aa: CASSSNLGATQETQYF
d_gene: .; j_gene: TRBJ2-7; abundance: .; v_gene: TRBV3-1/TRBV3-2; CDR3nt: TGTGCCAGCAGCCATGAACGTAACTACGAGCAGTACTTC; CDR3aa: CASSHERNYEQYF
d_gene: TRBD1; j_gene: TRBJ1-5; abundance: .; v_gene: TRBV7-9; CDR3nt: TGTGCCAGCAGCCCGGGACAGGGGCATCAGCCCCAGCATTTT; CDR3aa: CASSPGQGHQPQHF
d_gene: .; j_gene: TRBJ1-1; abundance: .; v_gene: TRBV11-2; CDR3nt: TGTGCCAGCAGTCCCGGAGTACTGAACACTGAAGCTTTCTTT; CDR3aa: CASSPGVLNTEAFF
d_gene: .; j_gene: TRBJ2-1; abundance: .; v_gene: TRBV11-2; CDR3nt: TGTGCCAGCAGCCTCTCTCGGGGTGTAGGCTACAATGAGCAGTTCTTC; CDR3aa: CASSLSRGVGYNEQFF
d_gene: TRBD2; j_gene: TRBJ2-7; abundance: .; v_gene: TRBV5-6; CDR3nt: TGTGCCAGCAGCAGGGGAGGGTTCGGCGAGCAGTACTTC; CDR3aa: CASSRGGFGEQYF
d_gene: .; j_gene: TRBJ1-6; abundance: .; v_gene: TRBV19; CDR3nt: TGTGCCAGTAGTCAGAGGACAGAATCAAATTCACCCCTCCACTTT; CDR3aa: CASSQRTESNSPLHF
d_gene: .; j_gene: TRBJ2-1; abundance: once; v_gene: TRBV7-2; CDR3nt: TGTGCCAGCAGCTCCCTCCGAGGGTACAATGAGCAGTTCTTC; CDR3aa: CASSSLRGYNEQFF
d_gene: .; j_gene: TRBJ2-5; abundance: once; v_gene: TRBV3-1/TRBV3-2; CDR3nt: TGTGCCAGCAGCCAAGATGGCGGGGGCAGCTTACGAGAGACCCAGTACTTC; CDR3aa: CASSQDGGGSLRETQYF
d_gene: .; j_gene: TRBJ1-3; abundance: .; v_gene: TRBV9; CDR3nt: TGTGCCAGCAGCGCGGGAGCCAGCGGAAACACCATATATTTT; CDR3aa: CASSAGASGNTIYF
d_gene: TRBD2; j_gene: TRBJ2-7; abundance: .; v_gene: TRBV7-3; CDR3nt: TGTGCCAGCAGCTTAATTCCCCGGGACTACTACGAGCAGTACTTC; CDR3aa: CASSLIPRDYYEQYF
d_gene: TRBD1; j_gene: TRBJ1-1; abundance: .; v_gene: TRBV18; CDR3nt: TGTGCCAGCTCACCACCTTATGCGGACAGGGGGGCGAGTGCTGAAGCTTTCTTT; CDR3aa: CASSPPYADRGASAEAFF
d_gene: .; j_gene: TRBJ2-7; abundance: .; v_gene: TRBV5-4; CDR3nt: TGTGCCAGCAGCTTTGAACAGGCCTACGAGCAGTACTTC; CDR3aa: CASSFEQAYEQYF
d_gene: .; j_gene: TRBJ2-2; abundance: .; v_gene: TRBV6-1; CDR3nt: TGTGCCAGCAGTGAAAAGGGCGGGGAGCTGTTTTTT; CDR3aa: CASSEKGGELFF
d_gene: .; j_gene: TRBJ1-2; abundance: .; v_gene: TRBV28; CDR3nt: TGTGCCAGCGCAGTAGCTAACTATGGCTACACCTTC; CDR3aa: CASAVANYGYTF
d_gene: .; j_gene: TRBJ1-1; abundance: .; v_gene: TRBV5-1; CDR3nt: TGCGCCAGCAGCTTGAATACTTTGAACACTGAAGCTTTCTTT; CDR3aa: CASSLNTLNTEAFF
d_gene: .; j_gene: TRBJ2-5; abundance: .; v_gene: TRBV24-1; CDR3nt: TGTGCCACCAGTGATACCCCCATGGAGACCCAGTACTTC; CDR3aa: CATSDTPMETQYF
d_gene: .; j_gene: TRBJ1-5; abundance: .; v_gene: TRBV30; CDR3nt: TGTGCCTGGAGCCGACTTTATCAGCCCCAGCATTTT; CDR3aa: CAWSRLYQPQHF
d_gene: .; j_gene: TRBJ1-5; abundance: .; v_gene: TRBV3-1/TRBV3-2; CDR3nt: TGTGCCAGCAGCCAAGACAGAGCTGGGCCCCAGCATTTT; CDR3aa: CASSQDRAGPQHF